These T cell receptor beta chains were read from a single sample in a study of CXCR3-negative and CXCR3-positive naive CD8 T cells. TCRdb reanalyzed the 5' RACE reads, giving one entry per CDR3 protein sequence and no DNA. The repertoire table contains about 130,000 distinct CDR3 sequences. The sequenced sample consisted of naive CXCR3- CD8+ T cells from blood. Source of these receptors: a human donor in good health. Some clones in this sample may be carry-over from other donors' samples. Each CDR3 is given with its conserved first and last residue. Fields, in order: J gene, V gene, CDR3 protein.

TRBJ2-3 | TRBV6-4 | CASSDSSGGAVDTQYF
TRBJ1-1 | TRBV29-1 | CSAEDLPEAFF
TRBJ2-3 | TRBV23-1 | CASNQSQKREGLFTDTQYF
TRBJ1-2 | TRBV25-1 | CASSDKTGLSSLYGYTF
TRBJ1-1 | TRBV29-1 | CSVEGTPGQGLF
TRBJ1-1 | TRBV28 | CASSLRQLNTEAFF
TRBJ1-5 | TRBV7-9 | CASSPDSTAPQHF
TRBJ2-3 | TRBV7-9 | CASSSSSDVSTDTQYF
TRBJ2-1 | TRBV7-9 | CASSSLLLTSGYSYNEQFF
TRBJ2-5 | TRBV5-6 | CASSLWWLAGGEETQYF
TRBJ1-5 | TRBV28 | CASSSTILNRNSNQPQHF
TRBJ2-7 | TRBV20-1 | CSAFTGISRYEQYF
TRBJ2-5 | TRBV5-1 | CASRGLQETQYF
TRBJ1-1 | TRBV29-1 | CSVVTANTEAFF
TRBJ1-2 | TRBV29-1 | CSVDRARQGPYGYTF
TRBJ1-5 | TRBV6-2/TRBV6-3 | CASSYSAGTGVDQPQHF
TRBJ1-1 | TRBV29-1 | CSVQGIRNTEAFF
TRBJ2-1 | TRBV15 | CATSKGQGDNEQFF
TRBJ2-1 | TRBV27 | CASSFLSQGNEQFF
TRBJ2-7 | TRBV7-9 | CASSLSTGVYEQYF
TRBJ1-1 | TRBV7-9 | CASSLGAGPVIEAFF
TRBJ1-2 | TRBV6-5 | CASLPQTDYYGYTF
TRBJ2-7 | TRBV20-1 | CSATTGTSPYEQYF
TRBJ2-1 | TRBV29-1 | CSVEGLYNEQFF
TRBJ1-6 | TRBV27 | CASTPMRGGASPLHF
TRBJ2-7 | TRBV7-6 | CASSSPGQAVNEQYF
TRBJ1-1 | TRBV4-3 | CASSQEDGRNTEAFF
TRBJ2-2 | TRBV29-1 | CSVDGGGTGELFF
TRBJ2-3 | TRBV29-1 | CSVDGLALDTDTQYF
TRBJ2-7 | TRBV7-9 | CASSPDDAYEQYF
TRBJ1-6 | TRBV7-9 | CASSPFRRGDSPLHF
TRBJ2-7 | TRBV5-5 | CASSRTSGMLEQYF
TRBJ2-3 | TRBV7-2 | CASSFSDFLDTQYF
TRBJ2-1 | TRBV4-1 | CASSRVSSNEQFF
TRBJ2-1 | TRBV7-9 | CASSFGASYNEQFF
TRBJ2-5 | TRBV7-8 | CASSLVTRTVKETQYF
TRBJ2-2 | TRBV7-3 | CASSYHNTGELFF
TRBJ2-2 | TRBV11-2 | CASSEGGASGRENTGELFF
TRBJ2-3 | TRBV27 | CASSPVVSTDTQYF
TRBJ2-3 | TRBV7-9 | CASSFGGSDTQYF
TRBJ1-3 | TRBV19 | CASSNVEGNTIYF
TRBJ2-7 | TRBV20-1 | CSARSRELIYEQYF
TRBJ2-3 | TRBV19 | CASSFRQSTDTQYF
TRBJ2-7 | TRBV5-1 | CASSQYQSYEQYF
TRBJ2-1 | TRBV6-5 | CASSYSGRTVEQFF
TRBJ2-2 | TRBV4-2 | CASSQDFDTAGTGELFF
TRBJ2-7 | TRBV15 | CATSTDTGPGYEQYF
TRBJ2-1 | TRBV4-2 | CASSQVDSPYNEQFF
TRBJ2-2 | TRBV21-1 | CASSRRLLAENTGELFF